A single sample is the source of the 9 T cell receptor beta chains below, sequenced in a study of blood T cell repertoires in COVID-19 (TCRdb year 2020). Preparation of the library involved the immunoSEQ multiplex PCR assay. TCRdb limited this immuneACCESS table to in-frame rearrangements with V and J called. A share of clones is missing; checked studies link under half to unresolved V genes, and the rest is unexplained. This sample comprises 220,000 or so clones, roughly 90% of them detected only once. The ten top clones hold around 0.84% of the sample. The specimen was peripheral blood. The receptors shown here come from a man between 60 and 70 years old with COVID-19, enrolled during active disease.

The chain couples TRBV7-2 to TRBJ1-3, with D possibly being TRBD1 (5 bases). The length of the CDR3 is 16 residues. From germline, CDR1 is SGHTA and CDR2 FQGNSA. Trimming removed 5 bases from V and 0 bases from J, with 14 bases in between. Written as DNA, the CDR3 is TGTGCCAGCAGCCAGTGGGGCAGCAACTCTGGAAACACCATATATTTT. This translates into CASSQWGSNSGNTIYF.

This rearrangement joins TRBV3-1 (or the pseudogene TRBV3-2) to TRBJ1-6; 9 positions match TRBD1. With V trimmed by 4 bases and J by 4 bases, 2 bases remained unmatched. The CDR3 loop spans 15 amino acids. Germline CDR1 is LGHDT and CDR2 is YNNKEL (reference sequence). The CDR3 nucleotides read TGTGCCAGCAGCCTCGGGACAGGGTATAATTCACCCCTCCACTTT. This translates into CASSLGTGYNSPLHF.

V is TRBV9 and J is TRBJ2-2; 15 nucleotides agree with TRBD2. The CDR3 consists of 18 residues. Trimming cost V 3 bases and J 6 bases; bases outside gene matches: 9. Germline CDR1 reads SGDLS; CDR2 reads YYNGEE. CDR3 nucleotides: TGTGCCAGCAGCGCTGGGGGACTAGCGGGAGGCGGGCCCGGGGAGCTGTTTTTT. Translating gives CASSAGGLAGGGPGELFF.

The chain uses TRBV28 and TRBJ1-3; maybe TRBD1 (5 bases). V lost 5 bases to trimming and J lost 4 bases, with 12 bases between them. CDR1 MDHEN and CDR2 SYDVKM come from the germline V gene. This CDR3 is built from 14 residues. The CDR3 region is CASSTTVRGNTIYF. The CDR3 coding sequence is TGTGCCAGCAGTACGACAGTGCGAGGAAACACCATATATTTT.

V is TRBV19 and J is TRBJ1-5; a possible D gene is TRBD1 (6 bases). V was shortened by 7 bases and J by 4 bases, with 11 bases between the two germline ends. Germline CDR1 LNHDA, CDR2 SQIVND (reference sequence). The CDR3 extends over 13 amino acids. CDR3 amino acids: CASNGQRNQPQHF. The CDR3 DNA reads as TGTGCCAGTAATGGACAGAGGAATCAGCCCCAGCATTTT. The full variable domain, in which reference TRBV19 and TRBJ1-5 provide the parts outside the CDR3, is DGGITQSPKYLFRKEGQNVTLSCEQNLNHDAMYWYRQDPGQGLRLIYYSQIVNDFQKGDIAEGYSVSREKKESFPLTVTSAQKNPTAFYLCASNGQRNQPQHFGDGTRLSIL.

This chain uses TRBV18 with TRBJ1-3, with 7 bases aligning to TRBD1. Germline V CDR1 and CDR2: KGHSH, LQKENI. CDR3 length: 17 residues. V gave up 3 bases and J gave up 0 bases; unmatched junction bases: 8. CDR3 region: CASSPWTGQHSGNTIYF. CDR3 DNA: TGTGCCAGCTCACCTTGGACAGGTCAACACTCTGGAAACACCATATATTTT.

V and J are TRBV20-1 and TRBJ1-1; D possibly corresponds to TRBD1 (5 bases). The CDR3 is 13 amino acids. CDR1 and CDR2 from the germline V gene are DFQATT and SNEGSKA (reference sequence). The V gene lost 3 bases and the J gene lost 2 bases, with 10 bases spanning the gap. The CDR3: CSASKGANTEAFF. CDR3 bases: TGCAGTGCTAGTAAAGGGGCTAACACTGAAGCTTTCTTT.

The CDR3 DNA follows: TGTGCCAGCAGCCCAGGTCCATCTAATGAAAAACTGTTTTTT. As protein: CASSPGPSNEKLFF. The rearrangement joins TRBV9 to TRBJ1-4; D is unclear. CDR1 and CDR2 from the germline V gene are SGDLS and YYNGEE. This CDR3 comprises 14 residues. Trimming removed 4 bases from V and 3 bases from J, with 10 bases in between.

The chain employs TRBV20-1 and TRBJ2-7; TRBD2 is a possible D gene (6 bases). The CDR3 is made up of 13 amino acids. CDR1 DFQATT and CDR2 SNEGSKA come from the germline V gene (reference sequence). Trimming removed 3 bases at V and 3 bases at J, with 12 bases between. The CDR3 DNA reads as TGCAGTGCTAGTTACCTGGGAGGCTACGAGCAGTACTTC. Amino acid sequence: CSASYLGGYEQYF.